This T cell receptor beta chain was identified in a study of blood T cell repertoires in COVID-19. Study-level information: There were acute and convalescent COVID-19 samples, and they came from the United States, Italy and Spain.

The CDR3 spans 14 residues. Germline V gene lookup returns CDR1 SGHRS and CDR2 YFSETQ. V dropped 2 bases and J dropped 10 bases, with 13 bases sitting between them. Participant age was 18 to 89 years, and participants resided in roughly 25 US areas. Participants' reported clinical history set cohort assignment. In the source study's methods: Reference gene primers were amplified, and this amplification served to estimate nucleated cell counts. Generated by immunoSEQ multiplex PCR, the TCRdb table keeps only in-frame clones and is missing some. Clonal size and the V and J genes are those of that table, whereas D and trimming came from the DNA. Here the sample spans over 120,000 clones, 86% being singletons.

Input material: PBMCs or T cells enriched from blood (not recorded which). The chain combines TRBV5-1 with TRBJ1-6; possibly TRBD1 for D (6 bases). The clonotype was recovered from a man in his fifties or sixties who had recovered from COVID-19. The CDR3: CASSFGGADSPLHF. The DNA of the CDR3 is TGCGCCAGCAGCTTCGGGGGGGCGGACTCACCCCTCCACTTT.